The T cell receptor (beta chain) described here comes from a study of cytomegalovirus exposure and HLA in healthy donors. Study-wide results and caveats: Using the classifier, cytomegalovirus status was reportedly diagnosed with high specificity and sensitivity.

Per the germline V gene, CDR1 is MDHEN and CDR2 is SYDVKM. Trimming removed 3 bases from V and 1 base from J; junction bases left unmatched: 5. The CDR3 length is 16 residues. It was with 60 Vbeta and 13 Jbeta primers that the PCR ran. Repertoires were generated with immunoSEQ multiplex PCR, while TCRdb's copy carries only in-frame clones and drops some. Of around 50,000 clones in the sample, approximately 84% were seen once. Comments on this clone: The antigen is unknown.

The TCR was taken from a man in his fifties in good health and CMV-seronegative. This rearrangement joins TRBV28 to TRBJ2-3; 9 nucleotides agree with TRBD2. Sequencing was performed on PBMCs. The CDR3 loop is CASSLSLAGRTDTQYF. For the CDR3, the DNA is TGTGCCAGCAGTTTGAGCCTAGCGGGGCGCACAGATACGCAGTATTTT.